This T cell receptor (beta chain) was sequenced in a study of shared clonotypes between healthy human individuals. Study-wide context: Plates per donor: three CD4 naive, three CD4 memory, two CD8 naive, one CD8 memory. The study's findings and limits: Apart from blood, nothing was sampled; tissue repertoires likely differ. Naive CD4 clonotype sharing across several donors was around 5.5%.

With 3 bases removed from V and 6 bases from J, the gap between germline ends came to 11 bases. Looked up from germline, CDR1 is WSHSY and CDR2 is SAAADI. This CDR3 spans 13 amino acids. Concerning this clone itself: Its antigen is currently unknown.

Repertoires were generated with immunoSEQ multiplex PCR, while TCRdb's copy carries only in-frame clones and drops some. The profile shows nearly 2 million clones, approximately 94% of them singletons. Cells designated naive CD8 were CD45RO-negative and were positively selected for CCR7, with terminally differentiated effector memory CD45RA+ cells excluded. Sequences were obtained from naive CD8+ T cells sorted from blood. V gene TRBV10-2 combines with J gene TRBJ1-1, with D perhaps matching TRBD1 (6 bases). This clonotype originated in a man in his late teens or twenties in good health. CDR3 region: CASSEMGGSEAFF. CDR3 in DNA: TGCGCCAGCAGTGAAATGGGGGGCTCTGAAGCTTTCTTT.